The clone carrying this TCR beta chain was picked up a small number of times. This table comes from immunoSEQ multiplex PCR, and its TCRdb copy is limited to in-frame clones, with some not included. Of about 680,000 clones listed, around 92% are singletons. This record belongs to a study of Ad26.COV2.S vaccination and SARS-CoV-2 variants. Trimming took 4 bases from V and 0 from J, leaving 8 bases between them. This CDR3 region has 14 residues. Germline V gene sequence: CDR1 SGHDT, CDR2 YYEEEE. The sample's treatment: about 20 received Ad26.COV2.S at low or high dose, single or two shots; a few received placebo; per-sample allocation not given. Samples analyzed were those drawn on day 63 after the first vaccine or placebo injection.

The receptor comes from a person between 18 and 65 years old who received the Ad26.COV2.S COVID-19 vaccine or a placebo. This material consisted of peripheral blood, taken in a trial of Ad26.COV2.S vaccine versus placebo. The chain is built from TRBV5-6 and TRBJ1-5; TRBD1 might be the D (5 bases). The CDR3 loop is CASSRTFSNQPQHF. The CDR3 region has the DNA TGTGCCAGCAGCCGGACATTTAGCAATCAGCCCCAGCATTTT.